The subject of this entry is one TCR beta chain. This CDR3 is 15 amino acids long. Trimming shortened V by 0 bases and J by 2 bases, and 11 bases separated the two germline ends. Germline assignment: CDR1 SGHRS and CDR2 YFSETQ. These data come from a study of cytomegalovirus exposure and HLA in healthy donors. Study in general: The 90 to 150 validation repertoires matched the approximately 700 first-cohort repertoires in platform, a later analysis reported.

Sequenced by immunoSEQ multiplex PCR; TCRdb stores in-frame clones only, minus some. The data hold 110,000 to 150,000 clones, with roughly 90% observed a single time. Sequenced sample: PBMCs. The sequence was obtained from a man younger than 30 in good health and CMV-seronegative. V usage is TRBV5-1 and J usage is TRBJ2-5; D may be TRBD2 (6 bases). In DNA form, the CDR3 reads TGCGCCAGCAGCTTGGTACTAGCTGATCAAGAGACCCAGTACTTC. This codes for CASSLVLADQETQYF.